The table lists the clone carrying this T cell receptor (beta chain) with a few counts. The target antigen is unknown. This specimen comes from a study of CD8 T cells in ankylosing spondylitis. Study outcomes and limitations: A TCR beta motif of eight highly homologous variants appeared characteristic of ankylosing spondylitis blood. Certain motif variants had earlier been reported in reactive arthritis synovial fluid and blood.

TCRdb used MiXCR to reprocess the 5' RACE reads, holding one entry per CDR3 protein. The table includes approximately 400,000 distinct CDR3 sequences, roughly 26% detected once. The clonotype originates from a male donor with ankylosing spondylitis. Sample: blood, either unsorted or a sorted T cell fraction (not recorded which).

CDR3 coding DNA: TGCGCCAGCAGCTTGGAACTAGCCAAAAACATTCAGTACTTC. Translated: CASSLELAKNIQYF. The chain combines TRBV5-1 with TRBJ2-4; no clear D. From germline, CDR1 is SGHRS and CDR2 YFSETQ. The V and J ends lost 0 bases and 0 bases respectively, with 4 bases between them. The CDR3 loop spans 14 amino acids.